The 32 T cell receptor beta chains given below trace back to one sample, sequenced in a study of shared clonotypes between healthy human individuals. Profiled with immunoSEQ multiplex PCR; TCRdb holds only in-frame clones, not every one. Among around 2,000,000 clones listed, roughly 96% were seen once. Material: naive CD4+ T cells sorted from blood. The subset is: CD45RA+ positively selected. These receptors came from a man aged 18 to 29 in good health.

This chain joins TRBV29-1 and TRBJ2-5; weak D call: TRBD2 (6 bases). The CDR3 loop spans 18 amino acids. V lost 4 bases, J lost 1 base, and 25 bases lay in between. CDR1 is SQVTM and CDR2 is ANQGSEA in the germline V gene. The CDR3 DNA reads as TGCAGCGTTGGAGCGGCTGTGGTTGGGGGGAGTTTCCAAGAGACCCAGTACTTC. This sequence encodes CSVGAAVVGGSFQETQYF.

The V and J genes are TRBV6-4 and TRBJ1-2, with D possibly TRBD1 on 6 matching bases. Trimming removed 0 bases at V and 1 base at J, with 15 bases between. The CDR3 contains 17 residues. Germline V CDR1 and CDR2: MRHNA, SNTAGT. CDR3 region: CASSDSLRQENNYGYTF. Here the CDR3 DNA reads TGTGCCAGCAGTGACTCATTAAGACAGGAGAATAACTATGGCTACACCTTC.

In this sample, this clone turned up once. A junction boundary mismatches the germline segment, possibly from a read error. The chain links TRBV19 to TRBJ2-3; 7 bases line up with TRBD1. This CDR3 region has 14 residues. Germline CDR1 LNHDA, CDR2 SQIVND (reference sequence). Here the CDR3 reads CASRRGGDLDTQYF. The CDR3 DNA follows: TGTGCAAGTAGGCGAGGGGGCGACCTTGATACGCAGTATTTT.

J is TRBJ1-4 and V is TRBV30; tentative D call: TRBD1 (5 bases). The CDR3 is made up of 16 amino acids. Germline lookup yields CDR1 GTSNPN and CDR2 SVGIG (reference sequence). Trimming stripped 2 bases from V and 8 bases from J, with 21 bases between. In DNA, the CDR3 is TGTGCCTGGAGTATAGGGGACCGCGCCTACAACGAAAAACTGTTTTTT. The encoded protein is CAWSIGDRAYNEKLFF. The full variable domain, rest sourced from reference TRBV30 and TRBJ1-4, is SQTIHQWPATLVQPVGSPLSLECTVEGTSNPNLYWYRQAAGRGLQLLFYSVGIGQISSEVPQNLSASRPQDRQFILSSKKLLLSDSGFYLCAWSIGDRAYNEKLFFGSGTQLSVL.

The chain recombines TRBV28 with TRBJ1-6; tentatively, D is TRBD1 (6 bases). Between the trimmed V and J ends, which lost 6 bases and 7 bases, there was a span of 16 bases. CDR1 is MDHEN and CDR2 is SYDVKM in the germline V gene. The CDR3 is 15 amino acids. As DNA, the CDR3 is TGTGCCAGCAGGCCAAGCCAGGGGTCGAATTCACCCCTCCACTTT. Translating it yields CASRPSQGSNSPLHF.

The CDR3 sequence: CASSWPGEKLFF. DNA of the CDR3: TGTGCCAGCAGTTGGCCTGGTGAAAAACTGTTTTTT. The rearrangement uses TRBV6-6 and TRBJ1-4; D uncertain. V was cut by 4 bases and J by 7 bases, with 7 bases left in between. This CDR3 is 12 amino acids long. CDR1 and CDR2 from the germline V gene are MNHNY and SVGAGI (reference sequence).

This sequence joins TRBV5-1 and TRBJ2-7; 9 bases match TRBD1. Per germline, CDR1 SGHRS and CDR2 YFSETQ. CDR3 length equals 20 residues. The J segment lost 3 bases and the V segment lost 0 bases, leaving 19 bases of the junction unmatched. CDR3 bases: TGCGCCAGCAGCTTGGCCCTAGAAGGGACAGGGAGAAAGTCAGTCTACGAGCAGTACTTC. It is translated as CASSLALEGTGRKSVYEQYF.

This sequence joins TRBV28 and TRBJ1-1; 8 nucleotides match TRBD1. The ends lost 2 bases at V and 2 bases at J; junction bases unmatched: 4. This CDR3 spans 15 amino acids. In germline, CDR1 is MDHEN, CDR2 SYDVKM. CDR3 in DNA: TGTGCCAGCAGTTTAGGGGGACAGGTAAACACTGAAGCTTTCTTT. Protein sequence: CASSLGGQVNTEAFF.

This chain uses TRBV11-1 with TRBJ2-1; D remains ambiguous. The CDR3 spans 15 residues. The ends were cut back, 3 bases at V and 0 bases at J, with 9 bases in the middle. Per the germline V gene, CDR1 is SGHAT and CDR2 is FQDESV (reference sequence). CDR3 protein: CASSFGGSSYNEQFF. CDR3 in DNA: TGTGCCAGCAGCTTTGGCGGCAGCTCCTACAATGAGCAGTTCTTC.

In regard to this clone: Other DNA variants within this sample encode the same CDR3. This chain connects TRBV30 to TRBJ1-5; 9 positions match TRBD1. CDR1 GTSNPN and CDR2 SVGIG come from the germline V gene (reference sequence). V lost 0 bases and J lost 3; bases outside the gene matches: 3. The CDR3 runs to 15 residues. The CDR3 sequence is CAWSVRDRDNQPQHF. The CDR3 region has the DNA TGTGCCTGGAGTGTACGGGACAGGGACAATCAGCCCCAGCATTTT.

This sequence joins TRBV28 and TRBJ1-3, with 7 positions matching TRBD1. This CDR3 contains 15 residues. CDR1 and CDR2 from the germline V gene are MDHEN and SYDVKM. V shed 8 bases, J shed 1 base, and the junction held 8 bases outside the gene matches. The CDR3 coding sequence is TGTGCCAGCCGAGGGGGCACGGGTTCTGGAAACACCATATATTTT. This codes for CASRGGTGSGNTIYF.

The V and J genes are TRBV10-1 and TRBJ2-1; 11 nucleotides align to TRBD1. The CDR3 is made up of 15 amino acids. V gave up 3 bases and J gave up 5 bases; unmatched junction bases: 3. Germline loops: CDR1 WNHNN, CDR2 SYGVQD (reference sequence). Here the CDR3 reads CASSEGTGGNNEQFF. The CDR3 bases are TGCGCCAGCAGTGAAGGGACAGGGGGGAACAATGAGCAGTTCTTC.

This clone was picked up one time. V is TRBV4-3 and J is TRBJ2-1; 16 bases align to TRBD2. The CDR3 totals 19 residues. CDR1 and CDR2 from the germline V gene are LGHNA and YSLEER. V lost 3 bases to trimming and J lost 5 bases; unmatched junction nucleotides: 10. The CDR3 is CASSQGLAGGPILNNEQFF. Here the CDR3 DNA reads TGCGCCAGCAGCCAGGGACTAGCGGGAGGGCCCATTCTAAACAATGAGCAGTTCTTC.

The chain couples TRBV4-3 to TRBJ1-1; 7 nucleotides agree with TRBD1. The CDR3 runs 15 residues. Germline CDR1 is LGHNA and CDR2 is YSLEER. V trimming: 2 bases; J trimming: 1 base; junction bases outside the gene matches: 4. The chain's CDR3 is CASSQRGLKNTEAFF. The CDR3, as DNA: TGCGCCAGCAGCCAAAGGGGGCTTAAGAACACTGAAGCTTTCTTT.

This chain joins TRBV5-1 and TRBJ2-5, with 7 nucleotides matching TRBD1. This CDR3 has 16 amino acids. Germline CDR1 reads SGHRS; CDR2 reads YFSETQ. J lost 2 bases, V lost 1 base, and 8 bases had no gene match. The CDR3 reads CASSLRPRTGQETQYF. The CDR3 region has the DNA TGCGCCAGCAGCTTGCGTCCTCGGACAGGACAAGAGACCCAGTACTTC.

This chain links TRBV6-6 with TRBJ1-2, with D possibly matching TRBD1 (5 bases). The CDR3 covers 12 residues. Between the trimmed V and J ends, which lost 11 bases and 1 base, there was a span of 11 bases. Germline V gene sequence: CDR1 MNHNY, CDR2 SVGAGI (reference sequence). CDR3 sequence (DNA): TGTGCCGTTACAGGTTTTAACTATGGCTACACCTTC. Translated, it gives CAVTGFNYGYTF.

Only one count was recorded for this clone. The rearrangement uses TRBV6-1 and TRBJ2-7; D may be TRBD2 (6 bases). This CDR3 spans 15 amino acids. In germline, CDR1 is MNHNS, CDR2 SASEGT. Trimming shortened V by 7 bases and J by 2 bases, and 18 bases separated the two germline ends. The CDR3 region has the DNA TGTGCCAGCACCCAGAAGGGGCGGGAAGCCTACGAGCAGTACTTC. Translated, it gives CASTQKGREAYEQYF.

The rearrangement links TRBV4-3 to TRBJ2-3; D is undetermined. From germline, CDR1 is LGHNA and CDR2 YSLEER. The CDR3 contains 17 residues. Trimming removed 0 bases from V and 0 bases from J, with 13 bases in between. The CDR3 sequence is CASSQDYRQLSTDTQYF. Here the CDR3 DNA reads TGCGCCAGCAGCCAAGATTATAGGCAGCTTAGCACAGATACGCAGTATTTT.

The rearrangement uses TRBV6-5 and TRBJ2-2; no reliable D call. This CDR3 contains 13 residues. Germline values: CDR1 MNHEY, CDR2 SVGAGI. V was shortened by 8 bases and J by 5 bases, with 12 bases between the two germline ends. The CDR3, as DNA: TGTGCCAGCCATCTCGTAAGGACCGGGGAGCTGTTTTTT. Translating gives CASHLVRTGELFF.

CDR3 loop: CASSYGQVSTDTQYF. In nucleotides, the CDR3 is TGTGCCAGCAGCTACGGACAGGTCAGCACAGATACGCAGTATTTT. The chain has TRBV14 and TRBJ2-3, with 7 positions matching TRBD1. The V and J ends lost 5 bases and 0 bases, in that order; junction bases with no gene match: 5. CDR1 and CDR2 (germline): SGHDN, FVKESK. The length of the CDR3 is 15 residues. Looking up the rest from reference TRBV14 and TRBJ2-3 gives the full variable domain: EAGVTQFPSHSVIEKGQTVTLRCDPISGHDNLYWYRRVMGKEIKFLLHFVKESKQDESGMPNNRFLAERTGGTYSTLKVQPAELEDSGVYFCASSYGQVSTDTQYFGPGTRLTVL.

The chain is built from TRBV18 and TRBJ1-2; the D is unclear. Trimming removed 3 bases at V and 8 bases at J, with 19 bases between. The germline V gene encodes CDR1 KGHSH and CDR2 LQKENI. The CDR3 has 15 amino acids. The CDR3, as DNA: TGTGCCAGCTCACCCCCCGGTAGATTCAAGGAGGGCTACACCTTC. Translating it yields CASSPPGRFKEGYTF. Full variable domain (remainder filled in from reference TRBV18 and TRBJ1-2): NAGVMQNPRHLVRRRGQEARLRCSPMKGHSHVYWYRQLPEEGLKFMVYLQKENIIDESGMPKERFSAEFPKEGPSILRIQQVVRGDSAAYFCASSPPGRFKEGYTFGSGTRLTVV.

DNA for the CDR3: TGTGCCAGCAGTACAGGGGGCTCAGGCAATCAGCCCCAGCATTTT. This codes for CASSTGGSGNQPQHF. The chain recombines TRBV2 with TRBJ1-5; 9 nucleotides match TRBD1. The V and J ends lost 5 bases and 2 bases, in that order; junction bases with no gene match: 4. Germline V gives CDR1 SNHLY, CDR2 FYNNEI. The CDR3 covers 15 residues.

This chain connects TRBV27 to TRBJ1-2; TRBD1 matches 10 bases. Germline assignment: CDR1 MNHEY and CDR2 SMNVEV (reference sequence). V dropped 0 bases and J dropped 3; count of bases not matched to a gene: 1. The CDR3 runs 15 residues. The CDR3 DNA follows: TGTGCCAGCAGTTTATCGACAGGGGGCGACTATGGCTACACCTTC. Translation gives CASSLSTGGDYGYTF.

The chain couples TRBV4-1 to TRBJ1-5; a weak D match, TRBD1 (6 bases). The CDR3 spans 16 residues. Germline V gene data show CDR1 as MGHRA and CDR2 as YSYEKL. Trimming stripped 0 bases from V and 6 bases from J, with 15 bases between. The CDR3 region is CASSQDPGVFGQPQHF. The CDR3 DNA follows: TGCGCCAGCAGCCAAGATCCAGGGGTCTTTGGTCAGCCCCAGCATTTT.

CDR3 loop: CASSRVQAFLHNEQFF. The CDR3 coding sequence is TGTGCCAGCAGCCGTGTCCAGGCATTTCTTCACAATGAGCAGTTCTTC. The rearrangement joins TRBV7-2 to TRBJ2-1; D is unresolved. V was cut by 5 bases and J by 5 bases, with 19 bases left in between. Germline V gene lookup returns CDR1 SGHTA and CDR2 FQGNSA. This CDR3 comprises 16 residues.

The rearrangement joins TRBV28 to TRBJ2-2, with 8 nucleotides matching TRBD2. The CDR3 length is 16 residues. Germline V gene sequence: CDR1 MDHEN, CDR2 SYDVKM. V was clipped by 7 bases and J by 9 bases; unmatched bases: 16. CDR3 sequence reads: CASTLSGTGGPRELFF. The CDR3 DNA reads TGTGCCAGCACCTTGTCCGGGACGGGAGGGCCCAGGGAGCTGTTTTTT.

The V gene is TRBV2, the J gene TRBJ1-2; 12 positions agree with TRBD1. CDR3 length: 14 residues. V shed 8 bases, J shed 6 bases, and the junction held 7 bases outside the gene matches. CDR1 and CDR2 from the germline V gene are SNHLY and FYNNEI. CDR3 protein: CASAGGTGGDGYTF. In nucleotides, the CDR3 is TGTGCCAGCGCCGGAGGGACAGGGGGCGATGGCTACACCTTC.

The V and J genes are TRBV5-6 and TRBJ2-7; 9 bases line up with TRBD1. In germline, CDR1 is SGHDT, CDR2 YYEEEE. The CDR3 runs 16 residues. J gave up 3 bases and V 1 base, and 8 bases lay outside the gene matches. The CDR3 sequence is CASSLWGRDRDYEQYF. As DNA, the CDR3 is TGTGCCAGCAGCTTGTGGGGGAGGGACAGGGACTACGAGCAGTACTTC.

This clone turned up a few times. The genes are TRBV19 and TRBJ2-3, with unresolved D. The CDR3 is 14 amino acids. Germline assignment: CDR1 LNHDA and CDR2 SQIVND (reference sequence). Trimming shortened V by 4 bases and J by 0 bases, and 8 bases separated the two germline ends. The CDR3 loop reads CASSSGPSTDTQYF. CDR3 nucleotides: TGTGCCAGTAGTAGCGGCCCTAGCACAGATACGCAGTATTTT.

V is TRBV5-1 and J is TRBJ2-1; D is uncertain. Trimming took 0 bases from V and 4 from J, leaving 8 bases between them. The CDR3 has 14 amino acids. CDR1 and CDR2 (germline): SGHRS, YFSETQ. CDR3 residues: CASSLGPDYNEQFF. The CDR3 region has the DNA TGCGCCAGCAGCTTGGGGCCTGATTACAATGAGCAGTTCTTC.

In this sample, this clone turned up a few times. The same CDR3 is also encoded by other DNA sequences in this sample. CDR3 protein: CASSQDTGGGQPQHF. The CDR3 bases are TGTGCCAGCAGCCAAGACACAGGGGGCGGACAGCCCCAGCATTTT. V is TRBV4-2 and J is TRBJ1-5, with TRBD1 identical over 9 bases. Germline V gene data show CDR1 as LGHNA and CDR2 as YNFKEQ. The CDR3 loop spans 15 amino acids. V dropped 0 bases and J dropped 7; count of bases not matched to a gene: 4.

The chain couples TRBV9 to TRBJ2-3; TRBD2 matches at 13 bases. CDR3 length equals 20 residues. The ends lost 3 bases at V and 0 bases at J; junction bases unmatched: 13. Per the germline V gene, CDR1 is SGDLS and CDR2 is YYNGEE. The CDR3 DNA follows: TGTGCCAGCAGCGGCCAAGGGACTAGCGGGGAGATATTTAGCACAGATACGCAGTATTTT. As protein: CASSGQGTSGEIFSTDTQYF.